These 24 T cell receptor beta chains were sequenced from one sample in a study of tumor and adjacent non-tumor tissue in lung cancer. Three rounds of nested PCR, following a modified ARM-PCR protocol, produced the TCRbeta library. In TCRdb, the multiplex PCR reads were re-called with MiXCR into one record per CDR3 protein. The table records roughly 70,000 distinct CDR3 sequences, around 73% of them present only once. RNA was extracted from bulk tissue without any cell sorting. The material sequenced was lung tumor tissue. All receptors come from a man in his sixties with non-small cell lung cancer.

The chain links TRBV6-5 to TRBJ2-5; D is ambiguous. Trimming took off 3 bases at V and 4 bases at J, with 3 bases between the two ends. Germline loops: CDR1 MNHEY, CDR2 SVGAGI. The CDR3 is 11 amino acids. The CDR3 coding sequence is TGTGCCAGCAGTTATGGAGAGACCCAGTACTTC. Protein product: CASSYGETQYF.

The CDR3 bases are TGTGCCAGTAACTTCCACACAGATACGCAGTATTTT. Its translation: CASNFHTDTQYF. The chain recombines TRBV11-3 with TRBJ2-3; unclear D gene. Germline values: CDR1 SGHNT, CDR2 YENEEA. Trimming shortened V by 9 bases and J by 2 bases, and 9 bases separated the two germline ends. The CDR3 is 12 amino acids.

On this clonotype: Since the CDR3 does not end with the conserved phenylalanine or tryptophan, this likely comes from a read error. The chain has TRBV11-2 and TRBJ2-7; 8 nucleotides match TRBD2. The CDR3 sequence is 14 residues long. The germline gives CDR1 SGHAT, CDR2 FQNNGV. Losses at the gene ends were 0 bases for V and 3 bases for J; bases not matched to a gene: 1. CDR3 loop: CASSLEGLVYEQYI. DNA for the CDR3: TGTGCCAGCAGCTTAGAGGGACTAGTCTACGAGCAGTACATC.

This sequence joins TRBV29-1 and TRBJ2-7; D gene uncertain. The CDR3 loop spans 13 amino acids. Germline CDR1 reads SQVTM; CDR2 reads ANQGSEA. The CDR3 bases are TGCAGGGTCGCAATAAGCGTGAGCCTCGAGCAGTACTTC. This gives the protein CRVAISVSLEQYF.

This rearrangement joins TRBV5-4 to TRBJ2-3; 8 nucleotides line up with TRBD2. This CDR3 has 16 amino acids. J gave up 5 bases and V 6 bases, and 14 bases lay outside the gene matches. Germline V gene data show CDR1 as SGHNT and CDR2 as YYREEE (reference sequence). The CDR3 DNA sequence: TGTGCCAGCAATCCTGTTGAGCGGGAGCCGGGAGATACGCAGTATTTT. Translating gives CASNPVEREPGDTQYF.

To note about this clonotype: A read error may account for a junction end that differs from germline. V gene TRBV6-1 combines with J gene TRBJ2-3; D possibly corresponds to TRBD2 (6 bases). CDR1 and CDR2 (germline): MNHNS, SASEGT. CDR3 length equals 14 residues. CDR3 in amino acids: CASWLTRCTDTQYF. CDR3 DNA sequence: TGTGCTAGCTGGTTGACTAGATGCACGGATACGCAGTATTTT.

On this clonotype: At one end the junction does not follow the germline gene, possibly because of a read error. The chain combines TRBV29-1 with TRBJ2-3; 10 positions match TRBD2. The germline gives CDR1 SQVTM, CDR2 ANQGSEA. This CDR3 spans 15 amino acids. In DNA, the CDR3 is TGCAGAGTTGTCCAACTAGCGGGGAGGACAGATAAGCAGTATTTT. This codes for CRVVQLAGRTDKQYF.

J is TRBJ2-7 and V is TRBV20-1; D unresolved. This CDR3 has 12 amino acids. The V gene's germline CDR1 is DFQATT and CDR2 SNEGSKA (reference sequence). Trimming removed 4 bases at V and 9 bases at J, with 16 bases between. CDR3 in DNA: TGCAGTGCTACCCAACAGAACTACATGCAGTACTTC. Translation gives CSATQQNYMQYF.

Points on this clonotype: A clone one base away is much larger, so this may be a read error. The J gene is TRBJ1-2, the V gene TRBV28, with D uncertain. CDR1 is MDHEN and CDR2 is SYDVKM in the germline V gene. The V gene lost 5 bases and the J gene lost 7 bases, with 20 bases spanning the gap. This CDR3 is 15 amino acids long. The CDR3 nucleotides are TGTGCCAGCAGTACGCCCGCCAGAGTCGGCTGTGGCTACACCTTC. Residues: CASSTPARVGCGYTF.

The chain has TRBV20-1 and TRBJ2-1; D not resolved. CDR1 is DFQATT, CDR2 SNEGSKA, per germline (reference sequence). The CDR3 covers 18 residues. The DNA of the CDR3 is TGCAATGGTAGAGATCGCACGGGTAGCAGAGAAAATTACAATGAGCAGTTCTTC. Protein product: CNGRDRTGSRENYNEQFF.

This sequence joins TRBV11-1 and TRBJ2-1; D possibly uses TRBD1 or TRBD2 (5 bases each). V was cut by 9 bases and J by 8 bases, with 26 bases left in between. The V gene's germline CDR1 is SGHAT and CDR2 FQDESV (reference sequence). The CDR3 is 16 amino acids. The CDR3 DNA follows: TGTGCCAGTAGTCCAGGGACGCGTGGGGGATACGATGAGCAGTTCTTC. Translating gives CASSPGTRGGYDEQFF.

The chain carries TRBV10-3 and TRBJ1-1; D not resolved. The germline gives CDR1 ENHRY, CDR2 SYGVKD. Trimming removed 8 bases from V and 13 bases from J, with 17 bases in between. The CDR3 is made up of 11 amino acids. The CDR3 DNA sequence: TGTGCCATCTCGGCCGGGTTAGTAGATTTCTTT. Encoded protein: CAISAGLVDFF.

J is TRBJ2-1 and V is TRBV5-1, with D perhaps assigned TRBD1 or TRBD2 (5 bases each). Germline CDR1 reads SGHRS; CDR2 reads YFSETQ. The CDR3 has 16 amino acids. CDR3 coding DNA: TGCACCAACAGCAAGGAAGGGGACCGGTTGATGGATGAGCAGTTCTTC. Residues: CTNSKEGDRLMDEQFF. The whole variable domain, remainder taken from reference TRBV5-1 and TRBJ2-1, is KAGVTQTPRYLIKTRGQQVTLSCSPISGHRSVSWYQQTPGQGLQFLFEYFSETQRNKGNFPGRFSGRQFSNSRSEMNVSTLELGDSALYLCTNSKEGDRLMDEQFFGPGTRLTVL.

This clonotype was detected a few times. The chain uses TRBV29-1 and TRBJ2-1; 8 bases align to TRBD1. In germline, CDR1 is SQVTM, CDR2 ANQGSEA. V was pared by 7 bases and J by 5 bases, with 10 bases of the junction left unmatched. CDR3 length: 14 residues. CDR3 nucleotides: TGCAGCGAGGGTGGACAGGGAATTAACAATGAGCAGTTCTTC. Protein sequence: CSEGGQGINNEQFF.

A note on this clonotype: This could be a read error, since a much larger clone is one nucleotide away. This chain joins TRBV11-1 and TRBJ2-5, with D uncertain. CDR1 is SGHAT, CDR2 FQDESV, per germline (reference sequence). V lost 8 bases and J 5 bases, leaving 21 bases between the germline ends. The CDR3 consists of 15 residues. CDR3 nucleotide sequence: TGTGCCAGCGACCATACAGTGGCAGAGGTGGAGACCCAGTACTTC. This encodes CASDHTVAEVETQYF.

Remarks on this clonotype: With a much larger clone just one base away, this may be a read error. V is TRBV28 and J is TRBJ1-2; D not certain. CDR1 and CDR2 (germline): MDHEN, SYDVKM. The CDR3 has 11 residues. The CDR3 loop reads CARSLSYGYTF. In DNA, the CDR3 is TGTGCCAGAAGTTTGTCCTATGGCTACACCTTC.

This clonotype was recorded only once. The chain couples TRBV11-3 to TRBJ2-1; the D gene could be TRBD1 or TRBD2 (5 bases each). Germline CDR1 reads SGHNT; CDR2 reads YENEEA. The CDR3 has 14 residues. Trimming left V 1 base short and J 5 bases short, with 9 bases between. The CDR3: CASSLAGTHNEQFF. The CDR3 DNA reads TGTGCCAGCAGCTTAGCAGGGACCCACAATGAGCAGTTCTTC.

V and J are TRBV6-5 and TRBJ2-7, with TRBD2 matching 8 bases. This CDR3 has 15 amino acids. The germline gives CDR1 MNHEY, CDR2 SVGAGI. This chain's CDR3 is CVSSNSKRETAEQYF. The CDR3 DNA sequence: TGTGTTAGCAGTAACTCGAAGCGGGAGACGGCCGAGCAGTACTTC.

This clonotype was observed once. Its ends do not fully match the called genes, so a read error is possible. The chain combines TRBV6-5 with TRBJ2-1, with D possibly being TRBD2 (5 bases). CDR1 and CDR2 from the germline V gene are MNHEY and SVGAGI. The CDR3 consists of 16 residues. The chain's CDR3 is CASRGSEAGDYTEQFF. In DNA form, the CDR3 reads TGTGCCAGCAGGGGGAGCGAGGCGGGCGATTACACTGAGCAATTCTTC.

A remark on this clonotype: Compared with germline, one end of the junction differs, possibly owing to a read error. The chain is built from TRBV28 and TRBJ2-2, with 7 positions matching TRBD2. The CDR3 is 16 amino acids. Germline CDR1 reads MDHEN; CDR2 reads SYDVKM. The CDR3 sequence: CASSPTGTTYTGELLF. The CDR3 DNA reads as TGTGCCAGCAGTCCTACCGGGACTACCTACACCGGGGAGCTGTTATTT. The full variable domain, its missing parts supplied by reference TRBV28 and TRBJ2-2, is DVKVTQSSRYLVKRTGEKVFLECVQDMDHENMFWYRQDPGLGLRLIYFSYDVKMKEKGDIPEGYSVSREKKERFSLILESASTNQTSMYLCASSPTGTTYTGELLFGEGSRLTVL.

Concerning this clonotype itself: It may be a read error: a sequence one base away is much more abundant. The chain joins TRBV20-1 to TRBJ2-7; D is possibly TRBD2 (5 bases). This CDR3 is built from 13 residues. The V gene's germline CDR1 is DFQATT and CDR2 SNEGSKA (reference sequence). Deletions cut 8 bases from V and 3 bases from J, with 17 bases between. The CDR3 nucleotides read TGCAGTACTCACCGGAGTGAGGGCTACGAGCAGTACTTC. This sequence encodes CSTHRSEGYEQYF.

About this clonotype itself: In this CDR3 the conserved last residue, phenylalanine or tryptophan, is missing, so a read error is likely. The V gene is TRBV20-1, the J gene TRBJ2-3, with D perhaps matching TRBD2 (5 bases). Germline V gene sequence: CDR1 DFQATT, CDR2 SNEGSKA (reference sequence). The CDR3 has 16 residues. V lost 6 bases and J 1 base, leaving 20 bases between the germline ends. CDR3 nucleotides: TGCAGTGCCTTCAGGTCTGAGGGAGCGCGCACAGATACGCAGTATTTG. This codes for CSAFRSEGARTDTQYL.

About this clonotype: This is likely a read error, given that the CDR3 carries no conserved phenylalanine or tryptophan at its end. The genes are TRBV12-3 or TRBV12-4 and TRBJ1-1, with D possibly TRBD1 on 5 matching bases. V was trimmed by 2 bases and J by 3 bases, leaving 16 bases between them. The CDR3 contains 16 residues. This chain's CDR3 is CASSLRTDKQDTEAFV. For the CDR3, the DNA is TGTGCCAGCAGTTTAAGAACCGACAAACAGGACACTGAAGCTTTCGTT.

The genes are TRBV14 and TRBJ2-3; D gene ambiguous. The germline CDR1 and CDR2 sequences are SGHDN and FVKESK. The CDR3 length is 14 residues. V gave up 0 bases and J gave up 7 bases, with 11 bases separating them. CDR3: CASSQEYCKYTQYF. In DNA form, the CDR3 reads TGTGCCAGCAGCCAAGAGTACTGTAAGTATACGCAGTATTTT. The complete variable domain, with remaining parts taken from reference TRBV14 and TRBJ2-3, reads EAGVTQFPSHSVIEKGQTVTLRCDPISGHDNLYWYRRVMGKEIKFLLHFVKESKQDESGMPNNRFLAERTGGTYSTLKVQPAELEDSGVYFCASSQEYCKYTQYFGPGTRLTVL.